The present entry profiles one T cell receptor beta chain with its context. The antigen remains unidentified. At the DNA level, this CDR3 is encoded by other sequences in the same sample as well. Cycle 7 day 1, cycle 4 day 1, and baseline were the timepoints at which blood was sampled. CDR1 is MNHEY, CDR2 SVGAGI, per germline. After removal of 0 bases from V and 3 bases from J, the junction contained 2 bases not matched to a gene. The CDR3 loop spans 15 amino acids. This record belongs to a study of OX40 agonist ivuxolimab in advanced cancers. Background on the study: All patients had ivuxolimab intravenously every 2 weeks at 0.01 to 10 mg/kg. Patients were over 65% male with ages about 23 to 79, mean about 65.

General study points: Doses of 0.1 to 3.0 mg/kg were accompanied by clonal expansion of CD4+ and CD8+ blood T cells by week 6.

Here immunoSEQ multiplex PCR was the method, and the copy in TCRdb shows in-frame clones only, minus some. Of some 58,000 clones listed, 75% to 90% are singletons. The sequencing used CD4+ or CD8+ T cells sorted from blood, collected in a trial of the OX40 agonist ivuxolimab. This TCR was sampled from an adult with an advanced solid tumor such as melanoma, head and neck, liver or kidney cancer. The V gene is TRBV6-5, the J gene TRBJ1-1; TRBD1 matches at 9 bases. For the CDR3, the DNA is TGTGCCAGCAGTTACTCGGGACAGGGAGACACTGAAGCTTTCTTT. Translation gives CASSYSGQGDTEAFF.